This TCR beta chain was captured in a study of regulatory T cells in long-lasting Graves disease. Study-level points and caveats: Sampling was limited to peripheral blood rather than thyroid tissue. Less diverse TCR repertoires were seen in persistent Graves' patients than in newly diagnosed ones.

Time point indicated: newly diagnosed GD, antithyroid drugs for less than 3 months. The TCR library used RNA extracted from PBMCs. American Thyroid Association guidelines defined how Graves' disease was diagnosed. TCR beta libraries were built with iRepertoire HTBI primers and Arm-PCR of CDR3 regions. Original processing methods: The samples yielded 62 TRBV and 14 to 15 TRBJ segments. TCRdb re-analysed the multiplex PCR reads in MiXCR, keeping a single row per CDR3 protein. The V and J calls and clone size come from TCRdb's table, not from the authors' own analysis. The table includes under 300,000 distinct CDR3 sequences, 20% to 25% detected once. This clonotype was seen many times. Its antigen is undetermined. Sequencing was performed on peripheral blood mononuclear cells (PBMCs), taken at new diagnosis, from a patient treated with antithyroid drugs. The origin of this receptor is a female donor with Graves disease.

In DNA form, the CDR3 reads TGTGCCAGCAGCCTGACCCGGACTAGCGCTTACAATGAGCAGTTCTTC. Its translation is CASSLTRTSAYNEQFF. The chain couples TRBV6-1 to TRBJ2-1; 9 nucleotides line up with TRBD2. Germline V CDR1 and CDR2: MNHNS, SASEGT. This CDR3 is built from 16 residues. V shed 6 bases and J 4 bases; nucleotides not matched to a gene: 10.